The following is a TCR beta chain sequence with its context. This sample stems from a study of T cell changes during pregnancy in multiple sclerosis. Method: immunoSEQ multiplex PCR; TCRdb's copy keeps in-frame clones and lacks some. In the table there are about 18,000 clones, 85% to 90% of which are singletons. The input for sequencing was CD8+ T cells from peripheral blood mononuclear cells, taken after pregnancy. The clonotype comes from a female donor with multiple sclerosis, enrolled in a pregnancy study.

The CDR3 DNA sequence: TGTGCCAGCAGCCTTGAAGCTTTCTTT. Protein product: CASSLEAFF. This chain joins TRBV5-8 and TRBJ1-1, with D hard to call. The CDR3 is 9 amino acids. V was cut by 4 bases and J by 7 bases, with 2 bases left in between. In germline, CDR1 is SGHTS, CDR2 YDEGEE.